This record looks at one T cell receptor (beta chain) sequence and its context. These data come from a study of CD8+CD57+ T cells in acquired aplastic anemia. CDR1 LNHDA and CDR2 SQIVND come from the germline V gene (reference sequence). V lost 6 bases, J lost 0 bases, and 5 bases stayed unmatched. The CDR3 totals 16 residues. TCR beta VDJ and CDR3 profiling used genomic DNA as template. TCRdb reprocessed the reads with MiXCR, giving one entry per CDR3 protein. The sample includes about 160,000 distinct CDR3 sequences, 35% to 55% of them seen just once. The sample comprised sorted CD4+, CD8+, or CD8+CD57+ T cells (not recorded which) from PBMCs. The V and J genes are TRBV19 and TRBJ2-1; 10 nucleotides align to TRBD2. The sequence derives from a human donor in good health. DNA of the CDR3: TGTGCCAGTAGCCTAGCGGGGGTGAGCTCCTACAATGAGCAGTTCTTC. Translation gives CASSLAGVSSYNEQFF.